What follows is one TCR beta chain and its context. What it binds is not known. Since a much larger clone is just one base distant, this may be a read error. These data are taken from a study of CD8 T cells in ankylosing spondylitis. Overall study results and limits: Matched ankylosing spondylitis synovial fluid reportedly showed significant enrichment of disease-linked clones. Earlier authors reported some of these motif variants in reactive arthritis synovial fluid and blood. The study identified a TCR beta motif of roughly eight highly homologous variants that appeared characteristic of ankylosing spondylitis blood.

V was pared by 3 bases and J by 1 base, with 12 bases between. The length of the CDR3 is 15 residues. TCRdb independently ran MiXCR on the 5' RACE reads; one entry per CDR3 protein. The sample records under 300,000 distinct CDR3 sequences, under 12% being singletons. The sequence came from a male donor with ankylosing spondylitis or in good health (not recorded which). This chain links TRBV12-3 or TRBV12-4 with TRBJ1-2; D gene ambiguous. Sequenced sample: blood, either unsorted or a sorted T cell fraction (not recorded which). As DNA, the CDR3 is TGTGCCAGCAGTTTCGACGAAGGCTTTAACTATGGCTACACCTTC. Translating it yields CASSFDEGFNYGYTF.